These 13 T cell receptor beta chains were sequenced from one sample in a study of CD8+ T cells in alopecia areata. Investigators isolated RNA and reverse transcribed it into cDNA to act as the sequencing template. The repertoire was sequenced with immunoSEQ multiplex PCR; TCRdb's copy has only in-frame clones and lacks some. The sample includes around 210,000 clones, roughly three fifths of them seen just once. The sequencing sample was made of CD8+ T cells sorted from blood. Every receptor here comes from a human donor in good health.

This clone was observed a single time. The chain carries TRBV30 and TRBJ2-7, with 8 bases matching TRBD1. With 3 bases clipped from V and 6 bases from J, the junction kept 4 bases outside the gene matches. CDR3 length equals 12 residues. Germline assignment: CDR1 GTSNPN and CDR2 SVGIG (reference sequence). CDR3: CAWSQGAGEQYF. Here the CDR3 DNA reads TGTGCCTGGAGCCAGGGGGCAGGCGAGCAGTACTTC.

The rearrangement links TRBV7-9 to TRBJ1-1, with D uncertain. V was pared by 0 bases and J by 0 bases, with 8 bases between. Germline lookup yields CDR1 SEHNR and CDR2 FQNEAQ (reference sequence). The CDR3 is 15 residues long. The CDR3 DNA follows: TGTGCCAGCAGCTTAGCTCCGACGGTGAACACTGAAGCTTTCTTT. Translation: CASSLAPTVNTEAFF.

This chain links TRBV25-1 with TRBJ2-3; the D gene could be TRBD1 or TRBD2 (5 bases each). The CDR3 length is 12 residues. Germline-derived CDR1 and CDR2 are MGHDK and SYGVNS. Trimming shortened V by 5 bases and J by 9 bases, and 12 bases separated the two germline ends. CDR3 region: CASSPLGRTQYF. CDR3 DNA sequence: TGTGCCAGCAGTCCGTTGGGACGAACGCAGTATTTT.

The rearrangement links TRBV19 to TRBJ1-1, with no clear D. The germline V gene encodes CDR1 LNHDA and CDR2 SQIVND (reference sequence). The CDR3 covers 14 residues. V dropped 1 base and J dropped 0 bases, with 6 bases sitting between them. The CDR3 sequence: CASSIVGVNTEAFF. In DNA form, the CDR3 reads TGTGCCAGTAGTATAGTCGGAGTGAACACTGAAGCTTTCTTT.

This clone was counted ten times or more. The chain employs TRBV23-1 and TRBJ2-5; D may match TRBD1 or TRBD2 (5 bases each). TRBV23-1 is noted as an ORF with a role that remains uncertain. Trimming removed 3 bases at V and 3 bases at J, with 17 bases between. The CDR3 loop spans 16 amino acids. The CDR3 region has the DNA TGCGCCAGCAGTCAGCCGCCGGGACCTAGGGAAGAGACCCAGTACTTC. Its protein is CASSQPPGPREETQYF.

V gene TRBV4-1 combines with J gene TRBJ2-1; 10 bases map to TRBD2. V shed 3 bases, J shed 2 bases, and the junction held 4 bases outside the gene matches. Germline V gene data show CDR1 as MGHRA and CDR2 as YSYEKL. This CDR3 region has 16 residues. The CDR3, as DNA: TGCGCCAGCAGCCATGTCCTAGCGGGGGCCTACAATGAGCAGTTCTTC. This encodes CASSHVLAGAYNEQFF.

The J gene is TRBJ1-2, the V gene TRBV27; 12 bases are a match to TRBD1. Germline-derived CDR1 and CDR2 are MNHEY and SMNVEV (reference sequence). This CDR3 has 15 residues. J gave up 8 bases and V 5 bases, and 9 bases lay outside the gene matches. CDR3 sequence: CASSLGQGARSGYTF. CDR3 nucleotide sequence: TGTGCCAGCAGTCTGGGACAGGGGGCGCGATCGGGCTACACCTTC.

This clone turned up a few times. The rearrangement uses TRBV27 and TRBJ1-2; D unresolved. V dropped 0 bases and J dropped 6 bases, with 5 bases sitting between them. This CDR3 has 12 amino acids. CDR1 is MNHEY, CDR2 SMNVEV, per germline (reference sequence). CDR3 nucleotides: TGTGCCAGCAGTTTATCTGGAGATGGCTACACCTTC. Translated, it gives CASSLSGDGYTF.

V is TRBV27 and J is TRBJ1-2; D uncertain. Trimming shortened V by 5 bases and J by 1 base, and 5 bases separated the two germline ends. Germline V gene data show CDR1 as MNHEY and CDR2 as SMNVEV (reference sequence). The CDR3 loop spans 12 amino acids. The CDR3 DNA sequence: TGTGCCAGCAGTAACAGTAACTATGGCTACACCTTC. Its translation: CASSNSNYGYTF.

This clone showed up just a few times. The V gene is TRBV7-9, the J gene TRBJ1-1, with 10 bases fitting TRBD1. V was pared by 5 bases and J by 3 bases, with 6 bases of the junction left unmatched. The CDR3 contains 15 residues. Germline V gene sequence: CDR1 SEHNR, CDR2 FQNEAQ (reference sequence). The CDR3 loop is CASSLGTGVDTEAFF. CDR3 nucleotides: TGTGCCAGCAGCCTCGGGACAGGGGTTGACACTGAAGCTTTCTTT.

The V gene is TRBV2, the J gene TRBJ2-7, with 9 bases matching TRBD1. V dropped 5 bases and J dropped 5; count of bases not matched to a gene: 4. This CDR3 spans 13 amino acids. Germline CDR1 is SNHLY and CDR2 is FYNNEI. CDR3 DNA sequence: TGTGCCAGCAGTACAGGGACAGGGAACGAGCAGTACTTC. This encodes CASSTGTGNEQYF.

The V call is TRBV29-1, the J call TRBJ2-7; D tentatively reads TRBD1 or TRBD2 (5 bases each). With 7 bases removed from V and 3 bases from J, the gap between germline ends came to 13 bases. The germline CDR1 and CDR2 sequences are SQVTM and ANQGSEA. The CDR3 runs 12 residues. The CDR3 protein is CSALGTGYEQYF. CDR3 DNA sequence: TGCAGCGCCCTAGGGACGGGCTACGAGCAGTACTTC.

The chain is built from TRBV4-1 and TRBJ2-7; 7 nucleotides align to TRBD1. CDR3 length: 16 amino acids. V dropped 2 bases and J dropped 0; count of bases not matched to a gene: 7. Germline CDR1 and CDR2: MGHRA and YSYEKL. In DNA form, the CDR3 reads TGCGCCAGCAGCCAACCTCACAGGGGCCTCTCCTACGAGCAGTACTTC. Translation: CASSQPHRGLSYEQYF.